These T cell receptor beta chains were read from a single sample in a study of T cells expressing NK-cell markers. TCRdb re-called the 5' RACE reads, yielding one record per CDR3 amino acid sequence without DNA. This repertoire comprises some 390,000 distinct CDR3 sequences; its ten largest clones make up roughly a tenth. What was sequenced was blood T cells: a sorted CD56 or NKG2C T cell subset, CD4+ or CD8+ T cells, or bulk PBMC T cells (not recorded which). All receptors derive from a woman between 45 and 65 years old in good health. CDR3s include the opening cysteine and the closing phenylalanine or tryptophan. The order of the fields is V gene, J gene, CDR3 protein.

TRBV5-6,TRBJ2-1,CASSWGRGGARNEQFF
TRBV28,TRBJ2-1,CASSYPLHRDSYNEQFF
TRBV6-5,TRBJ2-3,CASRDGMWTDTQYF
TRBV7-2,TRBJ1-1,CASSLVLGVGRGTEAFF
TRBV6-5,TRBJ2-1,CASSPIPGQGANEQFF
TRBV20-1,TRBJ2-5,CSAPSGTTKTQYF
TRBV3-1,TRBJ2-5,CASSRPDRGNQETQYF
TRBV3-1,TRBJ2-2,CASSQGAGRTGSSGELFF
TRBV9,TRBJ2-5,CASSNPGLGLGETQYF
TRBV14,TRBJ2-3,CASSQEGIGTDTQYF
TRBV27,TRBJ1-6,CASSFRTDNSPLHF
TRBV5-6,TRBJ2-1,CASSSTPQGVGNNEQFF
TRBV7-2,TRBJ2-2,CASTDPGKFGELFF
TRBV3-1,TRBJ2-1,CATGWTSFNEQFF
TRBV4-1,TRBJ1-2,CASSQVTGNYGYTF
TRBV12-3/TRBV12-4,TRBJ2-7,CASSPGGEQYF
TRBV5-1,TRBJ2-7,CASSWTGTSGSYEQYF
TRBV4-1,TRBJ2-2,CASTSWAKTGELFF
TRBV7-2,TRBJ1-2,CASSTRQLYGYTF
TRBV5-6,TRBJ2-5,CASKSTDRQETQYF
TRBV7-8,TRBJ1-4,CASSWRGREKLFF
TRBV24-1,TRBJ2-5,CATSDSSRGGETQYF
TRBV12-3/TRBV12-4,TRBJ1-2,CASSPRQGVNYTF
TRBV30,TRBJ2-2,CAWSAAAAGELFF
TRBV7-8,TRBJ1-2,CASTPPGHGGYTF
TRBV3-1,TRBJ2-1,CASSLVAGGAYNEQFF
TRBV20-1,TRBJ1-5,CSARAGGPSHNQPQHF
TRBV27,TRBJ2-3,CASNSGLATDTQYF
TRBV10-3,TRBJ2-5,CAISEINLLAGLRETQYF
TRBV5-1,TRBJ2-3,CASSLEGSGSTDTQYF
TRBV11-3,TRBJ1-6,CASSLGADRVHSPLHF
TRBV19,TRBJ1-4,CASSEGQPENEKLFF
TRBV12-3/TRBV12-4,TRBJ2-3,CASAGTSGDSTDTQYF
TRBV10-3,TRBJ2-6,CAISRDTSGANVLTF
TRBV19,TRBJ1-6,CASRGTAYNSPLHF
TRBV20-1,TRBJ2-2,CSVLGLKAGELFF
TRBV18,TRBJ1-3,CASSLDSGSGNTIYF
TRBV5-1,TRBJ2-3,CASSNEGGARTDTQYF
TRBV6-1,TRBJ1-2,CATTVDYGYTF
TRBV12-3/TRBV12-4,TRBJ2-3,CASSPFLAGADTQYF
TRBV19,TRBJ1-5,CASSIANRMWQPQHF
TRBV24-1,TRBJ2-1,CATSDLSASGRNEQFF
TRBV24-1,TRBJ1-1,CATSEPALRNTEAFF
TRBV29-1,TRBJ1-2,CSTRDSSSYGYTF
TRBV5-1,TRBJ2-3,CASSGTATDTQYF
TRBV29-1,TRBJ2-3,CSVGYVAGGFTDTQYF
TRBV30,TRBJ2-2,CAWTQRDTFLFF
TRBV5-1,TRBJ2-2,CASSLRTANTGELFF
TRBV5-1,TRBJ2-1,CASSKDRAGYNEQFF
TRBV4-2,TRBJ2-2,CASSQDLSGRGGELFF
TRBV11-3,TRBJ1-1,CASKGQSGPTEAFF
TRBV29-1,TRBJ2-7,CSVGTGYEQYF
TRBV20-1,TRBJ1-3,CSASMQAGNTIYF
TRBV6-1,TRBJ2-5,CASSEIEGIGETQYF
TRBV12-3/TRBV12-4,TRBJ2-3,CASRTGTSGRALVGTQYF